Sequencing of this T cell receptor beta chain was carried out in a study of CD8+ T cells in alopecia areata. General study points: Tissue-resident alphabeta T cells belonging to normal skin likewise get sequenced within scalp specimens. Both scalp clonality and the expanded CD8+ clones among the top 100 showed a significant decrease with tofacitinib.

The trim removed 1 base at V and 5 bases at J, leaving 5 bases unmatched. The CDR3 is 14 amino acids. CDR1 and CDR2 (germline): SQVTM, ANQGSEA. The sample's treatment: oral pan-JAK inhibitor, 5-10 mg twice daily. It was from alopecia areata patients that lesional scalp punch biopsies and peripheral blood were collected. Extracted from the samples, RNA was reverse transcribed into cDNA to serve as the sequencing template. Here immunoSEQ multiplex PCR was the method, and the copy in TCRdb shows in-frame clones only, minus some. The sample holds 130,000 to 150,000 clones, roughly four fifths seen once. About this clone itself: Its antigen is undetermined.

The V and J genes are TRBV29-1 and TRBJ2-5, with 9 bases identical to TRBD1. The source was CD8+ T cells sorted from blood, collected at week 4, from a patient treated with tofacitinib. This TCR came from a human donor with alopecia areata. CDR3 sequence reads: CSVEGQGVDETQYF. The DNA of the CDR3 is TGCAGCGTTGAAGGACAGGGGGTGGATGAGACCCAGTACTTC. The full variable domain, its missing parts supplied by reference TRBV29-1 and TRBJ2-5, is SAVISQKPSRDICQRGTSLTIQCQVDSQVTMMFWYRQQPGQSLTLIATANQGSEATYESGFVIDKFPISRPNLTFSTLTVSNMSPEDSSIYLCSVEGQGVDETQYFGPGTRLLVL.